The source of this T cell receptor (beta chain) is a study of CD8 T cells in Susac syndrome. The CDR3 sequence is 15 residues long. The junction had 7 bases not matched to a gene; V was cut back by 3 bases and J by 7 bases. Looked up from germline, CDR1 is MDHEN and CDR2 is SYDVKM. With random hexamers, 0.5 to 1 ug RNA was reverse transcribed. TCRdb reprocessed the immunoSEQ multiplex PCR reads via MiXCR and lists one record per CDR3 protein. The top ten hold about 0.1% of the sample, which has around 160,000 distinct CDR3 sequences, 94% seen once. The sequencing input was CD4+ T cells from PBMCs. The TCR comes from a human donor with multiple sclerosis. The chain is built from TRBV28 and TRBJ2-1; the match to TRBD2 covers 9 bases. The CDR3 sequence: CASSFLAGVGNEQFF. The CDR3 DNA is TGTGCCAGCAGTTTTTTAGCGGGAGTAGGGAATGAGCAGTTCTTC.